This T cell receptor beta chain was captured in a study of regulatory T cells in long-lasting Graves disease. Study context: Persistent Graves' disease meant over 5 years of antithyroid drugs with positive TSH receptor antibodies.

This clonotype is a singleton in its sample. Time point meaning: persistent/refractory GD, antithyroid drugs over 5 years with positive TRAb. There was RNA extracted from PBMCs, and the TCR library was made from it. Tubes containing EDTA received approximately 8.7 milliliters of drawn peripheral blood. The TCR beta library used iRepertoire HTBI primers with Arm-PCR amplification of CDR3. TCRdb itself ran the multiplex PCR reads through MiXCR, one entry per CDR3 protein. The data contain about 430,000 distinct CDR3 sequences, roughly a fifth of them singletons. The clonotype was recovered from a female donor with Graves disease. Material: peripheral blood mononuclear cells (PBMCs), obtained when the disease was refractory, from a patient treated with antithyroid drugs.

Here the CDR3 reads CASSYLADPDTQYF. In nucleotides, the CDR3 is TGTGCCAGCAGTTACTTGGCGGACCCAGATACGCAGTATTTT. This chain links TRBV6-5 with TRBJ2-3; D is undetermined. The CDR3 extends over 14 amino acids. V lost 1 base and J lost 4, with 9 bases in between. Germline V CDR1 and CDR2: MNHEY, SVGAGI.